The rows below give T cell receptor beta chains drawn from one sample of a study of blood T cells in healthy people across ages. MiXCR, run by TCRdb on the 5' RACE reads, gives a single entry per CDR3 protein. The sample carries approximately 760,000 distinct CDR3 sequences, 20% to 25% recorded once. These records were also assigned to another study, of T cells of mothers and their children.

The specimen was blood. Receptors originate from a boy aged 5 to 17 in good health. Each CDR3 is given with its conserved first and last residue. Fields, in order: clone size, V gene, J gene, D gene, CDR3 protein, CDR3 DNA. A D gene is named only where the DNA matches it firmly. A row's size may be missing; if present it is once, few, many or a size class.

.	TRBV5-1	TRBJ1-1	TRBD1	CASSLTGTATLQTPNTEAFF	TGCGCCAGCAGCTTGACGGGGACAGCCACTTTACAAACCCCAAACACTGAAGCTTTCTTT
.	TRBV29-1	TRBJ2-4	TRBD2	CSVTGLADIQYF	TGCAGCGTCACGGGACTAGCGGACATTCAGTACTTC
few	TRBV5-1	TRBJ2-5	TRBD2	CASTYSGAGETQYF	TGCGCCAGCACCTATAGCGGGGCTGGAGAGACCCAGTACTTC
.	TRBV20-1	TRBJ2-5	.	CSARGAVVETQYF	TGCAGTGCTAGAGGGGCGGTGGTGGAGACCCAGTACTTC
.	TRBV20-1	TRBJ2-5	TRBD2	CSAKLAGFQETQYF	TGCAGTGCTAAACTAGCGGGATTCCAAGAGACCCAGTACTTC
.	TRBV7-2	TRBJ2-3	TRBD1	CASSSASTGVSTDTQYF	TGTGCCAGCAGCTCTGCTTCGACAGGGGTTAGCACAGATACGCAGTATTTT
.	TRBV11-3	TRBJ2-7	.	CASSRGFNEQYF	TGTGCCAGCAGCCGTGGGTTCAACGAGCAGTACTTC
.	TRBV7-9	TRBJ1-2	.	CASSSPSWRSYGYTF	TGTGCCAGCAGCTCCCCCAGCTGGCGGAGCTATGGCTACACCTTC
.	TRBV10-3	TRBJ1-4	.	CAISEARVNEKLFF	TGTGCCATCAGTGAGGCCAGGGTTAATGAAAAACTGTTTTTT
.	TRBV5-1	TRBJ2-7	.	CASSLVRARAFEQYF	TGCGCCAGCAGCTTGGTGCGGGCGAGAGCCTTCGAGCAGTACTTC
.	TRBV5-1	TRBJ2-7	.	CASSFGRDNEQCF	TGCGCCAGCAGCTTTGGACGGGACAACGAGCAGTGCTTC
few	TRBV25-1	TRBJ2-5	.	CATSLTRETQYF	TGTGCCACTTCGCTAACAAGAGAGACCCAGTACTTC
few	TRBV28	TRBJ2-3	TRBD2	CASSLSGLAENTDTQYF	TGTGCCAGCAGTTTATCGGGACTAGCGGAAAACACAGATACGCAGTATTTT
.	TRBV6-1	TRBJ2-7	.	CASSADRLYEQYF	TGTGCCAGCAGTGCCGACAGACTCTACGAGCAGTACTTC
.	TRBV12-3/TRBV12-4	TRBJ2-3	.	CASSPEGHGGRDTQYF	TGTGCCAGCAGTCCAGAGGGGCATGGGGGCAGAGATACGCAGTATTTT
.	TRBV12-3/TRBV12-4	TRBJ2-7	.	CASSLTGPGSYEQYF	TGTGCCAGCAGCCTTACAGGCCCCGGCTCCTACGAGCAGTACTTC
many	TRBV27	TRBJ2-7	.	CASSLSGGTYEQYF	TGTGCCAGCAGTTTGTCGGGGGGCACATACGAGCAGTACTTC